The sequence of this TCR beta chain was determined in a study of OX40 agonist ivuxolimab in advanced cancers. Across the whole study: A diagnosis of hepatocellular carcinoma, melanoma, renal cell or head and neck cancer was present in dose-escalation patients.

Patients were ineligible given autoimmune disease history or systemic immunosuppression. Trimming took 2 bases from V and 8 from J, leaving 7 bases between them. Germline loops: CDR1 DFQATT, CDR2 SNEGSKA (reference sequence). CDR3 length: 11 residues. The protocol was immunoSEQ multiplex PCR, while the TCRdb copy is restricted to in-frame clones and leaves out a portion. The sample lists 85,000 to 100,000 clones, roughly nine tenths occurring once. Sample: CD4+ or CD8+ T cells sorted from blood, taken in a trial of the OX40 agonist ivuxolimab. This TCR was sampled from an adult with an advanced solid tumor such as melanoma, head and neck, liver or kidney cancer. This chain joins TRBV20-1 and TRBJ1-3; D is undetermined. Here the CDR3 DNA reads TGCAGTGCTAGAAGAATCGACACCATATATTTT. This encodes CSARRIDTIYF.